Listed here are 17 T cell receptor beta chains from one sample, sequenced in a study of shared clonotypes between healthy human individuals. Generated by immunoSEQ multiplex PCR, the TCRdb table keeps only in-frame clones and is missing some. The table lists some 1,100,000 clones, 70% to 80% of them singletons, with around 0.47% in the top ten. The sample consisted of memory CD4+ T cells from PBMCs. Subset specified: CD45RA-negative fraction. Receptor source: a man aged 18 to 30 in good health. Some clones in this sample may be carry-over from other donors' samples.

J is TRBJ1-4 and V is TRBV28; tentative D call: TRBD1 (6 bases). This CDR3 is built from 17 residues. The germline CDR1 and CDR2 sequences are MDHEN and SYDVKM. Trimming cost V 10 bases and J 7 bases, with 28 bases left between them. CDR3 protein: CATKPHNEGGTGEKLFF. For the CDR3, the DNA is TGTGCCACCAAACCCCATAACGAGGGGGGAACGGGTGAAAAACTGTTTTTT. Filled out from reference TRBV28 and TRBJ1-4, the complete variable domain reads DVKVTQSSRYLVKRTGEKVFLECVQDMDHENMFWYRQDPGLGLRLIYFSYDVKMKEKGDIPEGYSVSREKKERFSLILESASTNQTSMYLCATKPHNEGGTGEKLFFGSGTQLSVL.

This clone was observed a few times. J is TRBJ1-1 and V is TRBV30, with D maybe TRBD1 (6 bases). V shed 5 bases and J shed 1 base, with 8 bases lying between them. The CDR3 covers 12 residues. Germline loops: CDR1 GTSNPN, CDR2 SVGIG (reference sequence). CDR3 nucleotides: TGTGCCTGGGGACAGCCGAACACTGAAGCTTTCTTT. It translates to CAWGQPNTEAFF.

About this clone itself: With a much larger clone just one base away, this may be a read error. V is TRBV28 and J is TRBJ2-2, with a weak D call TRBD2 (5 bases). In germline, CDR1 is MDHEN, CDR2 SYDVKM. V lost 7 bases, J lost 5 bases, and 8 bases lay in between. The CDR3 has 12 amino acids. The CDR3 coding sequence is TGTGCCAGCACTTGGAGGACCGGGGAGCTGTTTTTT. It translates to CASTWRTGELFF.

J is TRBJ2-7 and V is TRBV28; D possibly uses TRBD1 or TRBD2 (5 bases each). Germline V gene data show CDR1 as MDHEN and CDR2 as SYDVKM. V shed 6 bases and J shed 0 bases, with 18 bases lying between them. The CDR3 runs 16 residues. The CDR3 region has the DNA TGTGCCAGCAGCCCAGGGACGGACAATCTCTCCTACGAGCAGTACTTC. Translation: CASSPGTDNLSYEQYF.

This clone has only a few counts. This chain uses TRBV9 with TRBJ2-7; tentative D call: TRBD2 (5 bases). The CDR3 consists of 16 residues. The germline V gene encodes CDR1 SGDLS and CDR2 YYNGEE. V was trimmed by 4 bases and J by 5 bases, leaving 22 bases between them. DNA of the CDR3: TGTGCCAGCAGCACCAATGCGAGGGCGGTGGGAGACGAGCAGTACTTC. Amino acids: CASSTNARAVGDEQYF.

The CDR3 sequence is CASSPRLAGGETQYF. The CDR3 region has the DNA TGTGCCAGCAGTCCGCGTCTAGCGGGAGGTGAGACCCAGTACTTC. The V gene is TRBV6-5, the J gene TRBJ2-5, with 11 bases identical to TRBD2. Germline V CDR1 and CDR2: MNHEY, SVGAGI. This CDR3 is built from 15 residues. The V segment lost 5 bases and the J segment 5 bases; nucleotides outside the gene matches: 7.

This clone came up a few times. The CDR3 nucleotides are TGTGCCAGCAGCGGCACGGCTAGCGGACAGCAGTACTTC. Its protein is CASSGTASGQQYF. The gene calls are TRBV7-8 and TRBJ2-7, with TRBD2 matching 7 bases. This CDR3 contains 13 residues. CDR1 and CDR2 (germline): SGHVS, FQNEAQ. Unmatched junction bases numbered 9, after V lost 5 bases and J lost 8 bases.

The rearrangement joins TRBV12-5 to TRBJ1-5, with D possibly TRBD1 on 6 matching bases. Germline CDR1 is LGHNT and CDR2 is FRNRAP. CDR3 length equals 15 residues. Trimming took 1 base from V and 2 from J, leaving 9 bases between them. CDR3 nucleotide sequence: TGTGCTAGTGGTTTGGGAGGGGGGCGCAATCAGCCCCAGCATTTT. It yields the protein CASGLGGGRNQPQHF.

The V and J genes are TRBV10-3 and TRBJ2-7; 8 nucleotides line up with TRBD1. Germline lookup yields CDR1 ENHRY and CDR2 SYGVKD. The CDR3 contains 16 residues. J lost 3 bases, V lost 1 base, and 8 bases had no gene match. The CDR3 spells CAISEWGTGSIYEQYF. For the CDR3, the DNA is TGTGCCATCAGTGAGTGGGGGACAGGTAGCATCTACGAGCAGTACTTC.

Details on this clone: At one of its ends the junction is not consistent with the germline gene, which may arise from a read error. This chain joins TRBV29-1 and TRBJ2-3, with TRBD2 matching over 12 bases. The CDR3 contains 15 residues. The germline gives CDR1 SQVTM, CDR2 ANQGSEA. Written as DNA, the CDR3 is TGCAGCGATGAAGCTGGGACTAGCGGGTCTGATACGCAGTATTTT. Its translation: CSDEAGTSGSDTQYF.

This clone was counted once. The rearrangement uses TRBV9 and TRBJ1-2, with D tentatively TRBD1 (5 bases). The CDR3 sequence is 15 residues long. Between the trimmed V and J ends, which lost 0 bases and 3 bases, there was a span of 12 bases. From germline, CDR1 is SGDLS and CDR2 YYNGEE. In DNA form, the CDR3 reads TGTGCCAGCAGCGTAGGTCAGGGAGAGTACTATGGCTACACCTTC. As protein: CASSVGQGEYYGYTF.

The rearrangement joins TRBV5-1 to TRBJ1-4; weak D call: TRBD1 (5 bases). CDR1 and CDR2 (germline): SGHRS, YFSETQ. V was shortened by 4 bases and J by 11 bases, with 18 bases between the two germline ends. This CDR3 region has 14 residues. CDR3 DNA sequence: TGCGCCAGCAGCAATAGACAGCTCAGACGGAAACTGTTTTTT. This encodes CASSNRQLRRKLFF.

J is TRBJ1-5 and V is TRBV2; 8 bases line up with TRBD1. The length of the CDR3 is 15 residues. V was clipped by 6 bases and J by 6 bases; unmatched bases: 10. Germline CDR1 and CDR2: SNHLY and FYNNEI. The CDR3 is CASSLTTGGTQPQHF. DNA for the CDR3: TGTGCCAGCAGCCTCACCACAGGGGGGACTCAGCCCCAGCATTTT.

The rearrangement links TRBV28 to TRBJ1-2, with TRBD1 as a possible D gene (5 bases). The CDR3 is 11 residues long. The V end lost 10 bases, the J end lost 2 bases, and 8 bases lay between the germline ends. CDR1 and CDR2 (germline): MDHEN, SYDVKM. The CDR3 region is CATGGNYGYTF. CDR3 sequence (DNA): TGTGCCACGGGGGGGAACTATGGCTACACCTTC.

Regarding this clone: This CDR3 is also generated by other DNA sequences in the sample. This sequence joins TRBV9 and TRBJ1-2; 8 bases are shared with TRBD1. V was clipped by 4 bases and J by 8 bases; unmatched bases: 4. The CDR3 runs to 12 residues. CDR1 and CDR2 (germline): SGDLS, YYNGEE. The DNA for the CDR3 is TGTGCCAGCAGCCCGACAGGGGTGGGCTACACCTTC. This codes for CASSPTGVGYTF.

The CDR3 DNA reads as TGTGCCAGCAGCTTAAGGTCAGGGGCAACCTACGAGCAGTACTTC. This codes for CASSLRSGATYEQYF. The rearrangement links TRBV7-3 to TRBJ2-7; tentative D call: TRBD1 (6 bases). Germline loops: CDR1 SGHTA, CDR2 FQGTGA. Trimming shortened V by 1 base and J by 2 bases, and 12 bases separated the two germline ends. The CDR3 has 15 residues.

This clone was recorded once. V usage is TRBV9 and J usage is TRBJ1-2; D possibly corresponds to TRBD1 (6 bases). CDR1 is SGDLS and CDR2 is YYNGEE in the germline V gene. There are 15 residues in the CDR3. Trimming shortened V by 4 bases and J by 4 bases, and 17 bases separated the two germline ends. Here the CDR3 reads CASSSAGASGYGYTF. CDR3 nucleotide sequence: TGTGCCAGCAGCTCAGCAGGGGCGAGCGGCTATGGCTACACCTTC.